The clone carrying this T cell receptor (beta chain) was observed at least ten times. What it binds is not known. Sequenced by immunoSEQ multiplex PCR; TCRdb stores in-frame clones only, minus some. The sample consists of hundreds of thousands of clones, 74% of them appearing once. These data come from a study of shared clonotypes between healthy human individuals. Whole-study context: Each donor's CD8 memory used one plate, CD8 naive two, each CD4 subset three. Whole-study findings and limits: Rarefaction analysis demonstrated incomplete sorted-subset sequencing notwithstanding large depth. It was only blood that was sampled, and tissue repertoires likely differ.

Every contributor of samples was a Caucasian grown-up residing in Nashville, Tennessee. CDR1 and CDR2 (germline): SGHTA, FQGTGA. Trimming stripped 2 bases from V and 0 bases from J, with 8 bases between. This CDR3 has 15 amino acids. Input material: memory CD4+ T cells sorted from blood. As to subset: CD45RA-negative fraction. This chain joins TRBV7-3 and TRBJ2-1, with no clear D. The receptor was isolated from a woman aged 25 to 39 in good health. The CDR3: CASSLGLSSYNEQFF. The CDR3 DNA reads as TGTGCCAGCAGCTTAGGGTTAAGCTCCTACAATGAGCAGTTCTTC.